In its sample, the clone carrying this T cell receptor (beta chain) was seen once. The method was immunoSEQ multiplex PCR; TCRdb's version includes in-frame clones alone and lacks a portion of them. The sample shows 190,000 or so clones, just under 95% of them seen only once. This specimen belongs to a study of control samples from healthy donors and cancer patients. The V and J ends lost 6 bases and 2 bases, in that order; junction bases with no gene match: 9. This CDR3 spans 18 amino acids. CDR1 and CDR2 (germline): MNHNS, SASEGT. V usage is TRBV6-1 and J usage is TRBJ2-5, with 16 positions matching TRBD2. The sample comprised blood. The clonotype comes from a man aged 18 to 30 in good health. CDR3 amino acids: CASREPGTSGGAQETQYF. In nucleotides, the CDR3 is TGTGCCAGCAGGGAACCCGGGACTAGCGGGGGGGCGCAAGAGACCCAGTACTTC.